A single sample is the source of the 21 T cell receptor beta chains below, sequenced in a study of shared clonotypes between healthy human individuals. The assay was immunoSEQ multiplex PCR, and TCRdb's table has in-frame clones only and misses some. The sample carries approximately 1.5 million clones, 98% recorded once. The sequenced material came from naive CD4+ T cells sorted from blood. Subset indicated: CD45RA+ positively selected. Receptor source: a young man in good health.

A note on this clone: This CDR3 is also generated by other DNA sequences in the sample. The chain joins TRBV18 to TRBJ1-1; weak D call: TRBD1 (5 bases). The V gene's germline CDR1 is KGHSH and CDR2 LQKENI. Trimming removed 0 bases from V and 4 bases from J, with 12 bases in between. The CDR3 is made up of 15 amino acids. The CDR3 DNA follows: TGTGCCAGCTCACCACCGGGCAGGGTTGCCACTGAAGCTTTCTTT. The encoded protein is CASSPPGRVATEAFF.

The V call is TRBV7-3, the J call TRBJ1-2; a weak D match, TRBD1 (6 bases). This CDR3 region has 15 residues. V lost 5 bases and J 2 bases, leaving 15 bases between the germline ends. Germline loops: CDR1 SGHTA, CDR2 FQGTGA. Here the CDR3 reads CASSPRGQMNYGYTF. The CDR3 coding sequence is TGTGCCAGCAGCCCCCGAGGACAGATGAACTATGGCTACACCTTC.

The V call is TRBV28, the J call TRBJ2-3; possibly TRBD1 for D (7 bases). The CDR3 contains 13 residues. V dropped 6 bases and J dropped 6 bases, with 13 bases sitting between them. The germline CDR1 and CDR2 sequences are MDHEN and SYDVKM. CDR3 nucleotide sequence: TGTGCCAGCAGCCCAGGGGGGTCTGATACGCAGTATTTT. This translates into CASSPGGSDTQYF.

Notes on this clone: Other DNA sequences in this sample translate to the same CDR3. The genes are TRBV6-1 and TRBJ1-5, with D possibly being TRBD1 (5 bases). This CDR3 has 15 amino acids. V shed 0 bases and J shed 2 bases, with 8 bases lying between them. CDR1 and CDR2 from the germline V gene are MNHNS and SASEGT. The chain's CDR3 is CASSEAGGGNQPQHF. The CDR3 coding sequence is TGTGCCAGCAGTGAAGCGGGGGGGGGCAATCAGCCCCAGCATTTT.

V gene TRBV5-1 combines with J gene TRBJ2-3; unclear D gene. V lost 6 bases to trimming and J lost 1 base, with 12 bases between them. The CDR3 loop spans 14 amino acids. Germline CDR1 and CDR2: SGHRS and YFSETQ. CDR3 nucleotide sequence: TGCGCCAGCACAACTTTCCTGGGCACAGATACGCAGTATTTT. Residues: CASTTFLGTDTQYF.

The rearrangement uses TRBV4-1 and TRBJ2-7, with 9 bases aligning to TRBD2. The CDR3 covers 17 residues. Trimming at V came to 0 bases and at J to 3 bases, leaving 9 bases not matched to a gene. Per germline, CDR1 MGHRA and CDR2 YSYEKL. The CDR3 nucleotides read TGCGCCAGCAGCCAAGATCCCCCTAGCGGGATTCTCTACGAGCAGTACTTC. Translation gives CASSQDPPSGILYEQYF.

The CDR3, as DNA: TGTGCCAGCACGAGCGGAAAAGATCAGCCCCAGCATTTT. This translates into CASTSGKDQPQHF. This chain links TRBV6-6 with TRBJ1-5, with unresolved D. The CDR3 runs 13 residues. CDR1 MNHNY and CDR2 SVGAGI come from the germline V gene (reference sequence). Deletions cut 7 bases from V and 5 bases from J, with 12 bases between.

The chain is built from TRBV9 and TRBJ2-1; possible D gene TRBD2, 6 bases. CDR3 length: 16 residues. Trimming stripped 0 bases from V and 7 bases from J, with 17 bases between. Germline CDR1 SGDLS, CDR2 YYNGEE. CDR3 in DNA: TGTGCCAGCAGCGTAGTTACCGGGAGATCGTGGAATGAGCAGTTCTTC. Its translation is CASSVVTGRSWNEQFF.

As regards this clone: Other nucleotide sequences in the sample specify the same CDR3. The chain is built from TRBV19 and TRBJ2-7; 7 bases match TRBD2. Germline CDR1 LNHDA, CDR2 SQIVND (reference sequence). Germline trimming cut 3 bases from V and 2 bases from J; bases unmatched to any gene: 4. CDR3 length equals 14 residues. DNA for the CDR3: TGTGCCAGTAGTATTGCTAGCGGAACCTACGAGCAGTACTTC. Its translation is CASSIASGTYEQYF.

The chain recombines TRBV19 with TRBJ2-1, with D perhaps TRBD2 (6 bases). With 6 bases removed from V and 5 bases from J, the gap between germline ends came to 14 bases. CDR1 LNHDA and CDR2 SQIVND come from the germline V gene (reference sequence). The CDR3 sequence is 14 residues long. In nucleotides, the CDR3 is TGTGCCAGTAGAGGGATAGCGGACAACAATGAGCAGTTCTTC. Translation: CASRGIADNNEQFF.

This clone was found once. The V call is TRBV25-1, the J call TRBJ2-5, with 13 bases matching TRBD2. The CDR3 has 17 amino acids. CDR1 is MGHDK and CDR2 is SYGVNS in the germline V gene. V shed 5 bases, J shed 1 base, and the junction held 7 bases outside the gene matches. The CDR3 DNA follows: TGTGCCAGCAGTAAGGGACTAGCGGGACTTGGCCAAGAGACCCAGTACTTC. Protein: CASSKGLAGLGQETQYF.

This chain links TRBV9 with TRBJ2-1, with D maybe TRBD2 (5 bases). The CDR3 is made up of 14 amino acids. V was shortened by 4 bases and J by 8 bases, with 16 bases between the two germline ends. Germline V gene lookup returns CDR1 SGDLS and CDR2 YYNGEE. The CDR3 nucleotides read TGTGCCAGCAGCCCCCGAGCGGCCTTCGATGAGCAGTTCTTC. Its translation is CASSPRAAFDEQFF.

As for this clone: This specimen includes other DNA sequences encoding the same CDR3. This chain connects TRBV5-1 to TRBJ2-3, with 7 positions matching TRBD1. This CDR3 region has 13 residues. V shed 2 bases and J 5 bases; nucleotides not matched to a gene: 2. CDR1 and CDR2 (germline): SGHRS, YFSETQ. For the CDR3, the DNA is TGCGCCAGCAGCTTAAACAGGGGAGATACGCAGTATTTT. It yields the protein CASSLNRGDTQYF.

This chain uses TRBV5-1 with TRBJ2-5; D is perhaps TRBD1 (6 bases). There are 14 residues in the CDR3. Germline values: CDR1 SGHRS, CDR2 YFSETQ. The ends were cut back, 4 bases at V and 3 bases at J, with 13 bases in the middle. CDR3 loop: CASSNSDREETQYF. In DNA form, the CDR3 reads TGCGCCAGCAGCAACTCGGACAGAGAAGAGACCCAGTACTTC.

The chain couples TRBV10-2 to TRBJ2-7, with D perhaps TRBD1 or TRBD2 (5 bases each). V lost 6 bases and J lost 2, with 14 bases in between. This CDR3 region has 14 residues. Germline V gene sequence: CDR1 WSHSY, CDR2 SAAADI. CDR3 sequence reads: CASRQTGLPYEQYF. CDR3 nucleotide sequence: TGCGCCAGCAGACAGACGGGGCTACCCTACGAGCAGTACTTC.

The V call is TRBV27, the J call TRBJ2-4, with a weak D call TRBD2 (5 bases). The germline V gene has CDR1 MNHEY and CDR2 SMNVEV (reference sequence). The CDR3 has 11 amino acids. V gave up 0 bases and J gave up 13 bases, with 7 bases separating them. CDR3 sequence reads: CASSLSGRQYF. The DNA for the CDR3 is TGTGCCAGCAGTTTATCTGGGAGACAGTACTTC.

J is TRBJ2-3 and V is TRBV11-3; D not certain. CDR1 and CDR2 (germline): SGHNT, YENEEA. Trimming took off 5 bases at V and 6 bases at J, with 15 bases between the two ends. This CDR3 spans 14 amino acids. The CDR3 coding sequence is TGTGCCAGCAGCCCCGGACCGTTACTGGATACGCAGTATTTT. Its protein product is CASSPGPLLDTQYF.

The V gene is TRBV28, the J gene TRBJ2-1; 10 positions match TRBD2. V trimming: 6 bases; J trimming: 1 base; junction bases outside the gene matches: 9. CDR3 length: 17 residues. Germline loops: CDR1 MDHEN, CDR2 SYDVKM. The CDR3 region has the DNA TGTGCCAGCAGCTCGAGAAGCGGGAGGGCATCCTACAATGAGCAGTTCTTC. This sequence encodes CASSSRSGRASYNEQFF.

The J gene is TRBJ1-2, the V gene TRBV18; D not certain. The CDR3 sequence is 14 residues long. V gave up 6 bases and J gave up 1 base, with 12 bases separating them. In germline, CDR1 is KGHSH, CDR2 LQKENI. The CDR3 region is CASSLKKGNYGYTF. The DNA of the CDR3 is TGTGCCAGCTCCCTAAAGAAGGGTAACTATGGCTACACCTTC.

The CDR3 is CASSWTSGTYEQYF. CDR3 DNA sequence: TGCGCCAGCAGCTGGACTAGCGGGACCTACGAGCAGTACTTC. The chain joins TRBV5-1 to TRBJ2-7; 12 nucleotides align to TRBD2. The germline gives CDR1 SGHRS, CDR2 YFSETQ. The CDR3 is made up of 14 amino acids. The trim removed 3 bases at V and 2 bases at J, leaving 0 bases unmatched.

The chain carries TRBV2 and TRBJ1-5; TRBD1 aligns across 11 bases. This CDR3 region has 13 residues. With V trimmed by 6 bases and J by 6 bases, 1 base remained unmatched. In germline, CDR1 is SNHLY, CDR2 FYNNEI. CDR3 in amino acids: CASRGTGGQPQHF. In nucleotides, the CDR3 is TGTGCCAGCAGAGGGACAGGGGGTCAGCCCCAGCATTTT.